The 19 T cell receptor beta chains presented below share a single source sample, sequenced in a study of T cell repertoires and Cas9 in healthy adults. Libraries were prepared by immunoSEQ multiplex PCR; TCRdb keeps only in-frame clonotypes and omits some of them. Of roughly 23,000 clones listed, under 95% are singletons. The material sequenced was CD4+ effector T cells (CD127+, CD25-, CD137-, CD154-) from PBMCs; culture status not recorded. These receptor sequences come from a human donor in good health.

This rearrangement joins TRBV28 to TRBJ2-7; 7 bases fit TRBD1. The V gene's germline CDR1 is MDHEN and CDR2 SYDVKM. Unmatched junction bases numbered 12, after V lost 5 bases and J lost 5 bases. The CDR3 extends over 15 amino acids. The CDR3 region is CASSTPFQGENEQYF. The CDR3 coding sequence is TGTGCCAGCAGTACCCCGTTTCAGGGGGAGAACGAGCAGTACTTC.

This chain uses TRBV6-4 with TRBJ2-1; D possibly corresponds to TRBD2 (5 bases). CDR3 length: 13 residues. V shed 4 bases and J shed 8 bases, with 12 bases lying between them. Germline-derived CDR1 and CDR2 are MRHNA and SNTAGT. CDR3 nucleotide sequence: TGTGCCAGCAGTGTATCCGAGAGGGATGAGCAGTTCTTC. This gives the protein CASSVSERDEQFF.

As for this clone: The junction departs from germline at one end; a sequencing error may be responsible. V and J are TRBV7-7 and TRBJ2-3; D is undetermined. The germline V gene has CDR1 SSHAT and CDR2 FNYEAQ (reference sequence). This CDR3 has 13 amino acids. In nucleotides, the CDR3 is TGTGCTAGCAGTCCGGTTAGCACAGATACGCAGTATTTT. It specifies CASSPVSTDTQYF. Full variable domain (remainder filled in from reference TRBV7-7 and TRBJ2-3): GAGVSQSPRYKVTKRGQDVTLRCDPISSHATLYWYQQALGQGPEFLTYFNYEAQPDKSGLPSDRFSAERPEGSISTLTIQRTEQRDSAMYRCASSPVSTDTQYFGPGTRLTVL.

The gene calls are TRBV11-2 and TRBJ2-7, with 7 bases matching TRBD2. CDR3 length: 15 amino acids. CDR1 is SGHAT, CDR2 FQNNGV, per germline. The J segment lost 2 bases and the V segment lost 3 bases, leaving 7 bases of the junction unmatched. CDR3 protein: CASSFKAGRPYEQYF. In DNA form, the CDR3 reads TGTGCCAGCAGCTTCAAAGCGGGACGCCCCTACGAGCAGTACTTC.

V and J are TRBV7-2 and TRBJ2-7; 7 bases are shared with TRBD2. The CDR3 consists of 15 residues. CDR1 SGHTA and CDR2 FQGNSA come from the germline V gene. V shed 5 bases, J shed 0 bases, and the junction held 7 bases outside the gene matches. In nucleotides, the CDR3 is TGTGCCAGCAGCCCCTCCGGGGGGAGCTCCTACGAGCAGTACTTC. Encoded protein: CASSPSGGSSYEQYF.

The J gene is TRBJ2-4, the V gene TRBV19, with D perhaps TRBD1 or TRBD2 (5 bases each). The germline V and J ends were trimmed by 6 bases and 5 bases, with 14 bases remaining between them. The CDR3 is 14 residues long. Germline CDR1 reads LNHDA; CDR2 reads SQIVND (reference sequence). Here the CDR3 DNA reads TGTGCCAGTAGAGGGACGGGATCGGAAAACATTCAGTACTTC. Translating gives CASRGTGSENIQYF.

The rearrangement joins TRBV7-9 to TRBJ1-4; 10 bases align to TRBD1. Germline assignment: CDR1 SEHNR and CDR2 FQNEAQ (reference sequence). The junction had 0 bases not matched to a gene; V was cut back by 8 bases and J by 6 bases. This CDR3 contains 12 residues. CDR3 region: CASGTGDEKLFF. CDR3 coding DNA: TGTGCCAGCGGGACAGGGGATGAAAAACTGTTTTTT.

Only one count was recorded for this clone. Its ends do not fully match the called genes, so a read error is possible. V and J are TRBV27 and TRBJ2-1; D uncertain. CDR3 length: 13 amino acids. CDR1 and CDR2 from the germline V gene are MNHEY and SMNVEV (reference sequence). The CDR3 protein is CASRLYPYSEQFF. The CDR3 DNA follows: TGTGCCAGCAGACTATACCCATACAGTGAGCAGTTCTTC.

The chain is built from TRBV28 and TRBJ1-2, with a tentative D call TRBD1 (5 bases). The CDR3 has 14 amino acids. The V gene lost 8 bases and the J gene lost 7 bases, with 20 bases spanning the gap. Germline V gives CDR1 MDHEN, CDR2 SYDVKM. The CDR3 reads CASRMAGGNGGYTF. In DNA, the CDR3 is TGTGCCAGCCGGATGGCGGGGGGGAACGGTGGCTACACCTTC.

This rearrangement joins TRBV5-4 to TRBJ2-1; the D gene could be TRBD1 or TRBD2 (7 bases each). Germline CDR1 reads SGHNT; CDR2 reads YYREEE (reference sequence). This CDR3 has 16 residues. Trimming removed 0 bases from V and 4 bases from J, with 14 bases in between. The chain's CDR3 is CASSLAGEGAYNEQFF. The CDR3 bases are TGTGCCAGCAGCTTGGCCGGGGAGGGGGCTTACAATGAGCAGTTCTTC.

This sequence joins TRBV7-9 and TRBJ2-1, with TRBD1 identical over 10 bases. After removal of 3 bases from V and 2 bases from J, the junction contained 1 base not matched to a gene. Germline CDR1 reads SEHNR; CDR2 reads FQNEAQ (reference sequence). The CDR3 has 15 amino acids. CDR3 in DNA: TGTGCCAGCAGCTTGGACAGGGGGACCTACAATGAGCAGTTCTTC. Its protein product is CASSLDRGTYNEQFF. The full variable domain, its missing parts supplied by reference TRBV7-9 and TRBJ2-1, is DTGVSQNPRHKITKRGQNVTFRCDPISEHNRLYWYRQTLGQGPEFLTYFQNEAQLEKSRLLSDRFSAERPKGSFSTLEIQRTEQGDSAMYLCASSLDRGTYNEQFFGPGTRLTVL.

The chain has TRBV6-1 and TRBJ1-5; 8 bases line up with TRBD1. The junction had 7 bases not matched to a gene; V was cut back by 4 bases and J by 2 bases. Per the germline V gene, CDR1 is MNHNS and CDR2 is SASEGT. This CDR3 region has 16 residues. The CDR3 region is CASSAYQGAGNQPQHF. The CDR3 DNA sequence: TGTGCCAGCAGTGCCTACCAGGGGGCGGGCAATCAGCCCCAGCATTTT.

As regards this clone: Other DNA sequences in the sample encode the same CDR3. Here the CDR3 reads CASSEVGNQPQHF. CDR3 DNA: TGTGCCAGCAGTGAAGTAGGGAACCAGCCCCAGCATTTT. J is TRBJ1-5 and V is TRBV6-1; D unclear. Trimming removed 1 base at V and 7 bases at J, with 8 bases between. This CDR3 is 13 amino acids long. Germline V gene data show CDR1 as MNHNS and CDR2 as SASEGT.

The rearrangement links TRBV6-1 to TRBJ2-7; D possibly corresponds to TRBD1 (6 bases). V lost 5 bases, J lost 5 bases, and 16 bases lay in between. Germline assignment: CDR1 MNHNS and CDR2 SASEGT. This CDR3 contains 14 residues. The CDR3 DNA reads as TGTGCCAGCAGTCCCCACCAGGGGCGGGACGAGCAGTACTTC. This codes for CASSPHQGRDEQYF.

This rearrangement joins TRBV2 to TRBJ2-7; tentative D call: TRBD1 (5 bases). The length of the CDR3 is 13 residues. Germline V gene data show CDR1 as SNHLY and CDR2 as FYNNEI. Trimming stripped 6 bases from V and 4 bases from J, with 13 bases between. The CDR3 nucleotides read TGTGCCAGCAGCGTGGACACTTTTTACGAGCAGTACTTC. As protein: CASSVDTFYEQYF. The full variable domain, with the rest looked up from reference TRBV2 and TRBJ2-7, is EPEVTQTPSHQVTQMGQEVILRCVPISNHLYFYWYRQILGQKVEFLVSFYNNEISEKSEIFDDQFSVERPDGSNFTLKIRSTKLEDSAMYFCASSVDTFYEQYFGPGTRLTVT.

This chain connects TRBV5-5 to TRBJ1-5, with 7 bases that match TRBD1. Germline CDR1 is SGHKS and CDR2 is YYEKEE (reference sequence). V lost 4 bases to trimming and J lost 6 bases; unmatched junction nucleotides: 13. The CDR3 spans 16 residues. Written as DNA, the CDR3 is TGTGCCAGCAGCCCGGGCCCCAGGGGGGTCGGTCAGCCCCAGCATTTT. Protein sequence: CASSPGPRGVGQPQHF.

The V and J genes are TRBV5-1 and TRBJ1-1, with a possible D match to TRBD1 (5 bases). Trimming cost V 4 bases and J 6 bases, with 13 bases left between them. This CDR3 has 13 residues. Germline CDR1 is SGHRS and CDR2 is YFSETQ. The CDR3 DNA sequence: TGCGCCAGCAGCCTTCTTCGGGGACCTGAAGCTTTCTTT. Translating gives CASSLLRGPEAFF.

The chain uses TRBV4-1 and TRBJ2-7; 11 nucleotides match TRBD2. The trim removed 0 bases at V and 2 bases at J, leaving 9 bases unmatched. Looked up from germline, CDR1 is MGHRA and CDR2 is YSYEKL. This CDR3 comprises 18 residues. CDR3 amino acids: CASSQDWLAGGRPYEQYF. Here the CDR3 DNA reads TGCGCCAGCAGCCAAGATTGGCTAGCGGGGGGTCGCCCCTACGAGCAGTACTTC.

CDR3 nucleotides: TGTGCCATCACCCCACAGGGTAACGACTATGGCTACACCTTC. Protein sequence: CAITPQGNDYGYTF. The V call is TRBV10-3, the J call TRBJ1-2; possible D gene TRBD1, 6 bases. Germline V CDR1 and CDR2: ENHRY, SYGVKD. This CDR3 is built from 14 residues. Trimming cost V 7 bases and J 3 bases, with 15 bases left between them.